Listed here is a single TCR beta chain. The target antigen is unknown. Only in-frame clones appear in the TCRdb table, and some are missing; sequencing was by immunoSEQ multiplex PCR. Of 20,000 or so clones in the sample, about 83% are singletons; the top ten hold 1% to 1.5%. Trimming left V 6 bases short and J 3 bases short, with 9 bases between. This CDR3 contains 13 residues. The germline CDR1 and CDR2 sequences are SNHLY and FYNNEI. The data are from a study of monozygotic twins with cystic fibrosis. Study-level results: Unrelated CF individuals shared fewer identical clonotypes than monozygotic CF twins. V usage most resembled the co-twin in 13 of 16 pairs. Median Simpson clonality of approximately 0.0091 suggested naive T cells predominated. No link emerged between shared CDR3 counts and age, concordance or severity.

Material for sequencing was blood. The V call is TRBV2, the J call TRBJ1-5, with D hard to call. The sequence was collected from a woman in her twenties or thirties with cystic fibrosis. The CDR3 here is CASSLYTNQPQHF. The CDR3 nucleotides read TGTGCCAGCAGCTTGTACACCAATCAGCCCCAGCATTTT.